This T cell receptor beta chain was profiled in a study of blood T cell repertoires in COVID-19 (dated by TCRdb to 2019 to 2021). With respect to the entire study: Samples from collaborators originated in the United States, Italy and Spain and spanned both the acute and convalescent phases of COVID-19. Samples were obtained from the ongoing ImmuneRACE study (first 160 participants) and from over a thousand subjects provided by 6 global collaborators. The sample metadata nearly always contained a de-identified subject ID, COVID-19 status, age in years and sex. The prospective study material was composed of cDNA or gDNA derived from T cells, B-cell-depleted T cells, or PBMCs. Deeply sampled blood TCRbeta repertoires from subjects exposed to, actively infected with, or recovered from COVID-19 were included in the dataset. Where HLA class I and class II types were available, the types were taken from metadata supplied by the sample provider, not from assay-based typing. The repertoires were released in a freely available public database meant as a resource for research on the immune response to SARS-CoV-2. General conclusions and limits of the study: How much clinical and demographic metadata was included differed by source and by participant, and the metadata was provided uncurated.

Samples from volunteer blood donors who had recovered from COVID-19 were contributed by a second Seattle source. The collaborating institutions used their own protocols to collect whole blood in K2EDTA tubes. For TCRbeta analysis, collaborators shipped samples in one of three forms: frozen whole blood, isolated PBMCs, or DNA extracted from either of those sample types. The immunoSEQ Assay, a bias-controlled multiplex PCR, was used to amplify TCRbeta CDR3 regions from genomic DNA. In the source study's methods: The number of nucleated cells in each sample was estimated by amplification of reference gene primers within the assay. Sequence reads were collapsed and filtered to measure the absolute abundance of every unique TCRbeta CDR3 rearrangement. For each sample, productive Simpson clonality was calculated by taking the square root of Simpson's diversity index across productive rearrangements. TCRdb took over this immuneACCESS table, retaining in-frame rearrangements with V and J assigned. Such tables are incomplete; in checked studies, under half of the missing clones stem from an unresolved V gene, and the remainder is unexplained. V and J calls and clone size are given by that table; D and trimming were obtained from the DNA. The sample profile shows 200,000 to 300,000 clones; approximately 86% of them were found once. 3% to 3.5% of the sample is held by the ten biggest clonotypes.

On this clone itself: Its specific antigen is unknown. No clone much larger than this one lies a single base away; base qualities are absent. This specimen includes other DNA sequences encoding the same CDR3.

There are 15 amino acids in the CDR3, from cysteine to phenylalanine inclusive. The sequence is cut down to CDR3 DNA, 45 bases in frame from base 1. The CDR1 and CDR2 encoded by the germline V gene (reference sequence) are MNHEY and SMNVEV. Unmatched junction bases come to 3, with V trimmed by 3 bases and J by 0 bases. The chain joins TRBV27 to TRBJ2-7, with 9 middle bases fitting TRBD1. Sequenced input: peripheral blood. The TCR comes from a woman aged 25 to 39 who had recovered from COVID-19. The bases read TGTGCCAGCAGTTTTTGGGACAGGGTCTCCTACGAGCAGTACTTC. It is translated as CASSFWDRVSYEQYF.